The 19 T cell receptor beta chains in this list originate from one sample, sequenced in a study of T cells in women clearing cervical HPV infection. Assay: immunoSEQ multiplex PCR; the TCRdb copy retains only in-frame clones and omits some. The sample includes over 15,000 clones. Sequences were obtained from blood buffy coat. These receptors all stem from a woman between 18 and 75 years old with a cervical HPV16 infection that either progressed to CIN3+ or cleared (not recorded which).

With regard to this clone: The read is 3 residues too short to cover the CDR3 end, so that end is filled in from the germline J gene. The chain is built from TRBV2 and TRBJ2-7, with D possibly TRBD1 on 5 matching bases. The CDR3 consists of 11 residues. CDR1 and CDR2 (germline): SNHLY, FYNNEI. V dropped 7 bases and J dropped 4 bases, with 8 bases sitting between them. The part of the CDR3 DNA that was read is TGTGCCAGCAAAGGGGAATACGAG. Its translation: CASKGEYE. The CDR3 in its entirety is CASKGEYEQYF.

Comments on this clone: The CDR3 end falls 3 residues outside the read, so it is completed with the germline J gene. The rearrangement links TRBV7-6 to TRBJ2-1, with 10 positions matching TRBD1. This CDR3 has 16 residues. Germline assignment: CDR1 SGHVS and CDR2 FNYEAQ. J lost 1 base, V lost 5 bases, and 5 bases had no gene match. The CDR3: CASSLTGQGSYNEQFF. The sequenced CDR3 bases are TGTGCCAGCAGCCTTACGGGACAGGGGTCCTACAATGAG.

Regarding this clone: The read finishes 3 residues shy of the CDR3 end, and the germline J gene is used to complete it. V and J are TRBV19 and TRBJ1-3; 7 nucleotides match TRBD1. Germline values: CDR1 LNHDA, CDR2 SQIVND (reference sequence). With V trimmed by 8 bases and J by 0 bases, 10 bases remained unmatched. This CDR3 spans 16 amino acids. CDR3 bases read: TGTGCCAGTTCCACTCAGGGACAGAACTCTGGAAACACC. Translating gives CASSTQGQNSGNT. The whole CDR3 reads CASSTQGQNSGNTIYF.

Regarding this clone: The CDR3 end is not reached by the read, which stops 3 residues before it; the germline J gene fills it in. The gene calls are TRBV5-4 and TRBJ2-3, with D uncertain. Germline CDR1 is SGHNT and CDR2 is YYREEE (reference sequence). The V and J ends lost 2 bases and 4 bases respectively, with 11 bases between them. The CDR3 length is 14 residues. This chain's CDR3 is CASSFGGWSDTQYF. The DNA read from the CDR3 is TGTGCCAGCAGCTTTGGCGGCTGGTCAGATACG. Full variable domain (rest looked up from reference TRBV5-4 and TRBJ2-3): ETGVTQSPTHLIKTRGQQVTLRCSSQSGHNTVSWYQQALGQGPQFIFQYYREEENGRGNFPPRFSGLQFPNYSSELNVNALELDDSALYLCASSFGGWSDTQYFGPGTRLTVL.

Notes on this clone: The read ends 3 residues before the CDR3 terminus; that terminus is restored from the germline J gene. The chain combines TRBV6-1 with TRBJ1-2; 12 bases agree with TRBD1. The CDR3 contains 18 residues. Germline V gene lookup returns CDR1 MNHNS and CDR2 SASEGT. The ends lost 0 bases at V and 4 bases at J; junction bases unmatched: 9. CDR3 DNA, as far as it was read: TGTGCCAGCAGTGAAGCCGGGACAGGGGGCTTTTCGGCCTATGGC. Translating gives CASSEAGTGGFSAYG. The entire CDR3 protein reads CASSEAGTGGFSAYGYTF.

As for this clone: The CDR3 end falls 3 residues outside the read, so it is completed with the germline J gene. This chain links TRBV20-1 with TRBJ2-7; D possibly corresponds to TRBD2 (7 bases). This CDR3 has 15 amino acids. Germline assignment: CDR1 DFQATT and CDR2 SNEGSKA (reference sequence). V was cut by 0 bases and J by 2 bases, with 14 bases left in between. The CDR3 bases that were read are TGCAGTGCTAGAGATATCCGGGGGGCGACCTACGAG. It codes for CSARDIRGATYE. The complete CDR3 reads CSARDIRGATYEQYF.

In the case of this clone: The read gets to within 3 residues of the CDR3 end, and the germline J gene fills in the rest. The chain recombines TRBV28 with TRBJ1-5; 7 bases line up with TRBD1. V lost 1 base and J lost 2; bases outside the gene matches: 2. This CDR3 region has 15 residues. The V gene's germline CDR1 is MDHEN and CDR2 SYDVKM. CDR3 bases read: TGTGCCAGCAGTTTATCAGGGGGAGGCAATCAGCCC. As protein: CASSLSGGGNQP. The whole CDR3 sequence is CASSLSGGGNQPQHF.

As for this clone: The CDR3 extends 3 residues past the end of the read, so its final part is completed from the germline J gene. The V and J genes are TRBV11-3 and TRBJ1-1, with D possibly matching TRBD1 (5 bases). The V gene's germline CDR1 is SGHNT and CDR2 YENEEA. The CDR3 spans 13 residues. Deletions cut 5 bases from V and 0 bases from J, with 7 bases between. This chain's CDR3 is CASSAGLNTEAFF. CDR3 DNA, as far as it was read: TGTGCCAGCAGCGCGGGGCTGAACACTGAA.

About this clone: Coverage ceases 3 residues before the CDR3 finishes, and the germline J gene fills in the end. The V gene is TRBV19, the J gene TRBJ2-1, with TRBD2 matching 7 bases. The CDR3 is made up of 16 amino acids. The germline V gene encodes CDR1 LNHDA and CDR2 SQIVND (reference sequence). Unmatched junction bases numbered 8, after V lost 3 bases and J lost 3 bases. The part of the CDR3 DNA that was read is TGTGCCAGTAGTATGTGGGGCGGGGGACTCTACAATGAG. It codes for CASSMWGGGLYNE. The full CDR3 sequence reads CASSMWGGGLYNEQFF.

As to this clone: The CDR3 end lies 3 residues beyond the end of the read and is filled in from the germline J gene. The chain carries TRBV10-3 and TRBJ2-2; maybe TRBD1 (6 bases). V shed 4 bases and J shed 2 bases, with 14 bases lying between them. Per germline, CDR1 ENHRY and CDR2 SYGVKD. This CDR3 has 16 residues. The DNA read from the CDR3 is TGTGCCATCAGTGTGCCGTCGGGACAAAACACCGGGGAG. Its protein is CAISVPSGQNTGE. The full CDR3 protein reads CAISVPSGQNTGELFF.

A note on this clone: The CDR3 end lies 3 residues beyond the end of the read and is filled in from the germline J gene. The chain combines TRBV18 with TRBJ1-5, with 9 bases that match TRBD1. The V gene end was trimmed by 3 bases and the J gene end by 2 bases; junction bases not matched to a gene: 14. This CDR3 contains 19 residues. The V gene's germline CDR1 is KGHSH and CDR2 LQKENI. The CDR3 here is CASSPRATGGAEGNQPQHF. CDR3 DNA (partial): TGTGCCAGCTCACCCCGCGCAACAGGGGGCGCGGAGGGCAATCAGCCC.

Concerning this clone itself: The DNA ends 3 residues before the CDR3 does, and the rest of the CDR3 is filled in from the germline J gene. The V gene is TRBV20-1, the J gene TRBJ1-5, with no clear D. The germline gives CDR1 DFQATT, CDR2 SNEGSKA (reference sequence). The germline V and J ends were trimmed by 3 bases and 0 bases, with 15 bases remaining between them. This CDR3 has 16 amino acids. CDR3 protein: CSASLSGSLSNQPQHF. The CDR3 DNA, read in part, is TGCAGTGCTAGCTTGTCGGGGAGTCTTAGCAATCAGCCC.

With respect to this clone: The read terminates 3 residues ahead of where the CDR3 ends, so the germline J gene completes it. The genes are TRBV29-1 and TRBJ1-4; D is unresolved. The germline V and J ends were trimmed by 0 bases and 5 bases, with 16 bases remaining between them. There are 16 residues in the CDR3. Germline assignment: CDR1 SQVTM and CDR2 ANQGSEA. The CDR3 protein is CSVEDLVTHTNEKLFF. CDR3 bases read: TGCAGCGTTGAAGACTTGGTGACACATACGAATGAAAAA.

A word on this clone: The sequence runs out 3 residues before the end of the CDR3; the remainder is reconstructed from the germline J gene. The V gene is TRBV7-2, the J gene TRBJ1-4; D unclear. V shed 4 bases and J shed 3 bases, with 9 bases lying between them. Looked up from germline, CDR1 is SGHTA and CDR2 is FQGNSA. There are 14 residues in the CDR3. The DNA read from the CDR3 is TGTGCCAGCAGCTCCGGGTCTCCTAATGAAAAA. This encodes CASSSGSPNEK. The full CDR3 sequence reads CASSSGSPNEKLFF.

This clone registers medium-sized by frequency. The read ends 3 residues shy of where the CDR3 ends; the end is completed using the germline J gene. This chain connects TRBV18 to TRBJ2-3; 10 nucleotides line up with TRBD2. V dropped 6 bases and J dropped 4; count of bases not matched to a gene: 4. This CDR3 is 14 amino acids long. In germline, CDR1 is KGHSH, CDR2 LQKENI. The chain's CDR3 is CASSKAGGSDTQYF. The DNA read from the CDR3 is TGTGCCAGCTCCAAAGCGGGGGGGTCAGATACG.

A note on this clone: The read stops 3 residues short of the end of the CDR3; the missing end is completed from the germline J gene. The chain combines TRBV14 with TRBJ2-3, with TRBD2 identical over 10 bases. V was clipped by 4 bases and J by 2 bases; unmatched bases: 12. Per the germline V gene, CDR1 is SGHDN and CDR2 is FVKESK. The CDR3 is 18 residues long. The CDR3 bases that were read are TGTGCCAGCAGCCCGCACTCCGGACTAGCGGCCACCACAGATACG. Protein: CASSPHSGLAATTDT. The CDR3 in its entirety is CASSPHSGLAATTDTQYF.

Worth noting for this clone: The read halts 3 residues ahead of the CDR3 end, with the missing end drawn from the germline J gene. The chain has TRBV5-1 and TRBJ1-1; TRBD1 matches 7 bases. The CDR3 has 15 residues. Germline V gene data show CDR1 as SGHRS and CDR2 as YFSETQ. J was trimmed by 1 base and V by 2 bases; bases with no gene match: 5. The sequenced part of the CDR3 DNA is TGCGCCAGCAGCTTTCAAGGGGGCGGGAACACTGAA. This translates into CASSFQGGGNTE. The CDR3, in full, reads CASSFQGGGNTEAFF.

On this clone: Read coverage stops 3 residues before the CDR3 terminus; the germline J gene supplies the remainder. This chain connects TRBV5-4 to TRBJ2-7; 9 positions agree with TRBD1. V lost 4 bases and J lost 1; bases outside the gene matches: 3. CDR1 is SGHNT and CDR2 is YYREEE in the germline V gene (reference sequence). This CDR3 is 14 amino acids long. The chain's CDR3 is CASSRDRVSYEQYF. CDR3 bases read: TGTGCCAGCAGCCGGGACAGGGTTTCCTACGAG.

About this clone: Read coverage stops 3 residues before the CDR3 terminus; the germline J gene supplies the remainder. This rearrangement joins TRBV4-1 to TRBJ1-5; 9 nucleotides align to TRBD1. Trimming removed 3 bases from V and 2 bases from J; junction bases left unmatched: 8. The CDR3 consists of 17 residues. Germline CDR1 MGHRA, CDR2 YSYEKL. The sequenced part of the CDR3 DNA is TGCGCCAGCAGCCAGGCCGGGACAGGGCCCCGCAATCAGCCC. Encoded protein: CASSQAGTGPRNQP. The whole CDR3 protein reads CASSQAGTGPRNQPQHF.